The present TCR beta chain was sequenced within a study of PD-1 blockade in classical Hodgkin lymphoma. As concerns this clone: As yet, its antigen is unknown.

There was relapse after autologous stem cell transplantation in every patient, and there was variation in brentuximab vedotin exposure. Sequencing was performed with immunoSEQ multiplex PCR; in TCRdb, only in-frame clones are kept and a portion is missing. The repertoire holds about 26,000 clones, over 60% seen once, with 12% in the top ten. V was trimmed by 3 bases and J by 0 bases, leaving 12 bases between them. Germline V gene data show CDR1 as LGHNA and CDR2 as YSLEER. The CDR3 totals 17 residues. Study-level findings and limits: CD4+ TCR diversity, unlike CD8+, climbed significantly by C4D1.

The sample in question was peripheral blood mononuclear cells (PBMCs), obtained before the second cycle of nivolumab. V is TRBV4-3 and J is TRBJ2-6; D uncertain. The TCR originated in a human donor with classical Hodgkin lymphoma. DNA of the CDR3: TGCGCCAGCAGCCACCCCCCTACGCCCTCTGGGGCCAACGTCCTGACTTTC. It translates to CASSHPPTPSGANVLTF.